The 15 T cell receptor beta chains presented below share a single source sample, sequenced in a study of metastatic and nonmetastatic thyroid tumors. Thyroid surgery had not been preceded by any treatment in any patient. Via MiXCR, TCRdb re-called the PCR reads. In the table there are around 30,000 clones, roughly 17% of which are singletons. The sequenced sample was blood. The receptor set was obtained from a female donor with papillary thyroid cancer or a benign thyroid nodule (not recorded which). Some clones in this sample may be carry-over from other donors' samples.

This clone was recorded at least ten times. CDR3 sequence: CASSLDGANNEQFF. The CDR3 coding sequence is TGCGCCAGCAGCTTGGACGGAGCTAACAATGAGCAGTTCTTC. The chain has TRBV5-1 and TRBJ2-1, with D unresolved. The germline CDR1 and CDR2 sequences are SGHRS and YFSETQ. V lost 0 bases and J 5 bases, leaving 9 bases between the germline ends. The CDR3 is 14 residues long.

The rearrangement joins TRBV5-4 to TRBJ2-3, with D maybe TRBD2 (5 bases). The CDR3 contains 19 residues. Germline V lookup: CDR1 SGHNT, CDR2 YYREEE (reference sequence). Trimming took off 4 bases at V and 3 bases at J, with 27 bases between the two ends. The CDR3 bases are TGTGCCAGCAGCGTGAGGGCCGGACTCTCCCATCTGGTTACAGATACGCAGTATTTT. As protein: CASSVRAGLSHLVTDTQYF.

This clone has more than one count but fewer than ten. The conserved closing phenylalanine or tryptophan is absent in this CDR3, likely reflecting a read error. The chain links TRBV12-5 to TRBJ2-7; 7 bases fit TRBD1. Germline trimming cut 6 bases from V and 2 bases from J; bases unmatched to any gene: 10. CDR1 LGHNT and CDR2 FRNRAP come from the germline V gene. The CDR3 length is 15 residues. The CDR3 reads CASGHGRGRTYEQYL. Here the CDR3 DNA reads TGTGCTAGTGGCCACGGTAGGGGGCGAACCTACGAGCAGTACCTC.

The chain couples TRBV15 to TRBJ2-1; 11 nucleotides match TRBD1. The CDR3 loop spans 18 amino acids. Trimming removed 0 bases from V and 9 bases from J; junction bases left unmatched: 13. The germline gives CDR1 LNHNV, CDR2 YYDKDF (reference sequence). The CDR3 DNA is TGTGCCACCAGCAGAGATGGCCCCTCGGACAGGGGGCACGGTGAGCAGTTCTTC. Translating it yields CATSRDGPSDRGHGEQFF. Supplemented by reference TRBV15 and TRBJ2-1, the full variable domain reads DAMVIQNPRYQVTQFGKPVTLSCSQTLNHNVMYWYQQKSSQAPKLLFHYYDKDFNNEADTPDNFQSRRPNTSFCFLDIRSPGLGDTAMYLCATSRDGPSDRGHGEQFFGPGTRLTVL.

This clone has ten or more counts. The chain has TRBV2 and TRBJ1-5; no firm D call. Germline values: CDR1 SNHLY, CDR2 FYNNEI. V lost 0 bases and J 5 bases, leaving 11 bases between the germline ends. The CDR3 is made up of 15 amino acids. CDR3 nucleotide sequence: TGTGCCAGCAGTGAAGCGCTTCCCTGGGATCAGCCCCAGCATTTT. Translated, it gives CASSEALPWDQPQHF.

This clone has a handful of counts. The gene calls are TRBV5-1 and TRBJ2-3; 10 nucleotides agree with TRBD2. Germline lookup yields CDR1 SGHRS and CDR2 YFSETQ. CDR3 size: 16 residues. V shed 4 bases and J 2 bases; nucleotides not matched to a gene: 7. Written as DNA, the CDR3 is TGCGCCAGCAGCCAGTTACTAGCGGGAACCACAGATACGCAGTATTTT. It is translated as CASSQLLAGTTDTQYF.

This clone showed up many times. The chain uses TRBV28 and TRBJ2-2, with D unresolved. The CDR3 spans 14 residues. The V end was cut by 6 bases, the J end by 2 bases, with 10 bases between. CDR1 is MDHEN, CDR2 SYDVKM, per germline. Here the CDR3 DNA reads TGTGCCAGCAGGAGACAAACAAACACCGGGGAGCTGTTTTTT. Amino acids: CASRRQTNTGELFF.

This clone was counted at least ten times. The V call is TRBV28, the J call TRBJ2-5; TRBD2 is a possible D gene (7 bases). This CDR3 comprises 15 residues. In germline, CDR1 is MDHEN, CDR2 SYDVKM. V dropped 5 bases and J dropped 3 bases, with 16 bases sitting between them. The chain's CDR3 is CASSRIGGPEETQYF. For the CDR3, the DNA is TGTGCCAGCAGTCGCATCGGGGGGCCCGAAGAGACCCAGTACTTC.

This clone was detected ten times or more. The V and J genes are TRBV28 and TRBJ2-2; D ambiguous. CDR1 MDHEN and CDR2 SYDVKM come from the germline V gene. Trimming removed 3 bases from V and 0 bases from J, with 8 bases in between. CDR3 size: 15 residues. CDR3 loop: CASSFLTTNTGELFF. The DNA of the CDR3 is TGTGCCAGCAGTTTCTTGACAACGAACACCGGGGAGCTGTTTTTT.

This chain links TRBV20-1 with TRBJ2-1, with D perhaps matching TRBD2 (6 bases). Germline lookup yields CDR1 DFQATT and CDR2 SNEGSKA (reference sequence). CDR3 length equals 14 residues. Trimming shortened V by 1 base and J by 7 bases, and 14 bases separated the two germline ends. In DNA form, the CDR3 reads TGCAGTGCTAGAGGTGCGGCGGGGTTTAATGAGCAGTTCTTC. This codes for CSARGAAGFNEQFF.

By proportion, this clone is medium-sized. The chain has TRBV4-1 and TRBJ2-7; TRBD2 might be the D (6 bases). Germline V gene data show CDR1 as MGHRA and CDR2 as YSYEKL. The CDR3 extends over 14 amino acids. Trimming cost V 1 base and J 5 bases, with 12 bases left between them. DNA for the CDR3: TGCGCCAGCAGCCAAGGGGGGGATTCTAACGAGCAGTACTTC. Protein sequence: CASSQGGDSNEQYF.

V and J are TRBV9 and TRBJ1-6; 7 positions match TRBD1. Trimming removed 4 bases from V and 6 bases from J; junction bases left unmatched: 13. Germline V lookup: CDR1 SGDLS, CDR2 YYNGEE. This CDR3 is 17 amino acids long. Here the CDR3 DNA reads TGTGCCAGCAGCCCGCATGCCAGGGGACAGTTTAATTCACCCCTCCACTTT. This translates into CASSPHARGQFNSPLHF.

This clone was picked up many times. Being one base from a much bigger clone, this may be a read error. Other DNA sequences in this sample translate to the same CDR3. The chain joins TRBV13 to TRBJ1-3; 7 positions agree with TRBD1. CDR1 and CDR2 from the germline V gene are PRHDT and FYEKMQ (reference sequence). This CDR3 is built from 14 residues. The CDR3 loop is CVSSSRGLGNTIYF. The CDR3 DNA reads as TGTGTCAGCAGCTCAAGGGGGCTTGGAAACACCATATATTTT.

This chain connects TRBV19 to TRBJ2-1; perhaps D is TRBD1 or TRBD2 (5 bases each). CDR3 length: 15 amino acids. V shed 3 bases and J shed 5 bases, with 14 bases lying between them. Germline loops: CDR1 LNHDA, CDR2 SQIVND (reference sequence). In DNA, the CDR3 is TGTGCCAGTAGTATCTCGCAGGGTAGCGACAATGAGCAGTTCTTC. As protein: CASSISQGSDNEQFF.

This clone has ten or more counts. The rearrangement links TRBV7-7 to TRBJ2-5; TRBD2 is a possible D gene (6 bases). Germline loops: CDR1 SSHAT, CDR2 FNYEAQ (reference sequence). The CDR3 is 14 residues long. Trimming cost V 5 bases and J 6 bases, with 16 bases left between them. CDR3 nucleotide sequence: TGTGCCAGCAGCCCGACTGCGGAGGGGCAGACCCAGTACTTC. This translates into CASSPTAEGQTQYF.